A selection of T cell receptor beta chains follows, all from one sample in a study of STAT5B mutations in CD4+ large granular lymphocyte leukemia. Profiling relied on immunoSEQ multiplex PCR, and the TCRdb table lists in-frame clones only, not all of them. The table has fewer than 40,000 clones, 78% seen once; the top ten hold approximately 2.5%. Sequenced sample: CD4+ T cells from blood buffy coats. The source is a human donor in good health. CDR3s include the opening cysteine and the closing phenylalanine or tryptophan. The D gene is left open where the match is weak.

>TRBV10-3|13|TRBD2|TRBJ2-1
CAMGLAGGHEQFF
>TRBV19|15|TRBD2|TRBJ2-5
CASSTSGGRQETQYF
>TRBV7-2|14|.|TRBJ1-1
CASSLGWGNTEAFF
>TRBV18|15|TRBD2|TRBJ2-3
CASSPPGLDKDTQYF
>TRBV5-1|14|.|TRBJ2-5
CASSAGTVKETQYF
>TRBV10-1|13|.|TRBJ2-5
CASSAGDGETQYF
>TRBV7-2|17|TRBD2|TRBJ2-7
CASSLPRGSGVGGEQYF
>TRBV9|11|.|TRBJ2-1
CASSVEAEQFF
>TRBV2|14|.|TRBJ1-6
CASSDGGVNSPLHF
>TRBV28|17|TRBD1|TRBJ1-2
CASSAPGQDPINYGYTF
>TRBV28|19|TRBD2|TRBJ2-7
CASSAGIGLAVLGSYEQYF
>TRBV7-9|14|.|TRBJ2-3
CAGGVRGGTDTQYF
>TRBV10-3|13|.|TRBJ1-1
CAISERVPASAFF
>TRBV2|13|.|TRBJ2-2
CASSGENTGELFF
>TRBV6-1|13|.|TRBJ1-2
CASHLGGTYGYTF
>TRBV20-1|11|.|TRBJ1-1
CSARRVSEAFF
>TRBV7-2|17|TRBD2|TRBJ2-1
CASSLGGAGGIPNEQFF
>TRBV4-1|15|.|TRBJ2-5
CASSQEGGEQETQYF
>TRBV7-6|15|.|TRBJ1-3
CASSVQGGTGNTIYF
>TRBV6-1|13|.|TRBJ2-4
CASMGAGLNIQYF
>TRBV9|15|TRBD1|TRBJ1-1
CASSPGQGFDTEAFF
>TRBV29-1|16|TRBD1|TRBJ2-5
CSVEGPGQGRGETQYF
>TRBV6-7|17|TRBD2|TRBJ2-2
CASSYPSGKRATGELFF
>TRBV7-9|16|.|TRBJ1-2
CASSLEPLGIGYGYTF
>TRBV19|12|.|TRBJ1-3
CASKSSGNTIYF
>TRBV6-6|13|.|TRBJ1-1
CASMDPRGPEAFF
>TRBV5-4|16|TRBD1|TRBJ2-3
CASSAARDRAKETQYF
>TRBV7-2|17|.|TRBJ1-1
CASSLVGMGGPNTEAFF
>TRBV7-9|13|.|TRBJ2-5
CASSLQLGETQYF
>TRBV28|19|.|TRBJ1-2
CASSYPSLARRANNYGYTF
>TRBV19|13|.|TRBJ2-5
CASSTSILETQYF
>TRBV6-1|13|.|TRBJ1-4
CASLGRFNEKLFF
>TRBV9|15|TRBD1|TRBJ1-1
CASSVSGTALTEAFF
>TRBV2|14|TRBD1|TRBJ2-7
CASIEGTGGSEQYF
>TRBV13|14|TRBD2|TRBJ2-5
CASSFGGSVETQYF
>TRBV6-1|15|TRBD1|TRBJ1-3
CASSVWDSPGNTIYF
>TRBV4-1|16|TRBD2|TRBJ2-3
CASSPPGGRVTDTQYF
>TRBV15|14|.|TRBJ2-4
CATSSMGGGDIQYF
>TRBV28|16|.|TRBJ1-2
CASSPGGAGVGYGYTF
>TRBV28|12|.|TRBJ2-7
CASSLGDYEQYF
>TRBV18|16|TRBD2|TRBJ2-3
CASSPRGGASTDTQYF
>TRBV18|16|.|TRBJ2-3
CASSPRARESTDTQYF
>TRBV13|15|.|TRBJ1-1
CASSLPQGDNTEAFF
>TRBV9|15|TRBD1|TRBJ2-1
CASSDRTGPYNEQFF
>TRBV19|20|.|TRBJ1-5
CASSVLAVWTQDYSNQPQHF